This T cell receptor (beta chain) was documented in a study of T cell repertoires in cytomegalovirus infection. Overall study context: Recently identified HLA-C-restricted CMV epitopes were used, and well-studied HLA-B-restricted CMV epitopes were used as well. Whole-study findings and limits: Carriage of CMV together with the relevant HLA was identifiable through cumulative public TCR beta family frequency. Ex vivo responses were dominated by HLA-C-restricted CMV-specific TCR beta clonotypes.

The CDR3 consists of 17 residues. The V and J ends lost 5 bases and 4 bases, in that order; junction bases with no gene match: 15. CDR1 is SGHVS, CDR2 FQNEAQ, per germline. Points on this clonotype: Its target is unknown.

TCRdb itself ran the reads through MiXCR, one entry per CDR3 protein. Found here are approximately 990,000 distinct CDR3 sequences, about a third of them singletons; the top ten hold under 15%. The chain joins TRBV7-8 to TRBJ2-5; 8 bases agree with TRBD1. Source: cultured CD8+ T cells from PBMCs, taken from culture after CMV antigen stimulation. This TCR derives from a human donor in good health (CMV status not recorded). Some clones in this sample may be carry-over from other donors' samples. The CDR3 loop is CASSIDRGGRLGETQYF. In DNA form, the CDR3 reads TGTGCCAGCAGCATCGACAGGGGCGGCCGATTAGGAGAGACCCAGTACTTC.